This is a list of T cell receptor beta chains from one sample in a study of shared clonotypes between healthy human individuals. Data came from immunoSEQ multiplex PCR; TCRdb stores just in-frame clones and leaves some out. The data contain 100,000 to 120,000 clones, about 62% of them singletons. The sequencing sample was made of memory CD8+ T cells sorted from blood. The receptor source for this set is a woman aged 25-40 years in good health. The CDR3 runs from the conserved cysteine through the conserved F or W. The D gene is left open where the match is weak. Size values are once, few and many counts, or a class for expanded clones, and some rows have none.

clone_size: many
j_call: TRBJ2-6
d_call: .
v_call: TRBV6-1
cdr3_aa: CASSERGSGANVLTF
cdr3_nt: TGTGCCAGCAGTGAAAGAGGCTCTGGGGCCAACGTCCTGACTTTC

clone_size: .
j_call: TRBJ1-2
d_call: .
v_call: TRBV10-3
cdr3_aa: CAISLRRVYGYTF
cdr3_nt: TGTGCCATCAGTCTTCGTAGGGTCTATGGCTACACCTTC

clone_size: .
j_call: TRBJ2-1
d_call: TRBD2
v_call: TRBV29-1
cdr3_aa: CSVGAGGYNEQFF
cdr3_nt: TGCAGCGTTGGTGCGGGGGGGTACAATGAGCAGTTCTTC

clone_size: .
j_call: TRBJ2-7
d_call: TRBD1
v_call: TRBV18
cdr3_aa: CASSGTGPDEQYF
cdr3_nt: TGTGCCAGCTCCGGGACAGGGCCAGACGAGCAGTACTTC

clone_size: few
j_call: TRBJ2-7
d_call: .
v_call: TRBV5-6
cdr3_aa: CASSLDPGQNYEQYF
cdr3_nt: TGTGCCAGCAGCTTGGACCCCGGACAAAATTACGAGCAGTACTTC

clone_size: once
j_call: TRBJ2-7
d_call: .
v_call: TRBV28
cdr3_aa: CASSLSFQWSASYEQYF
cdr3_nt: TGTGCCAGCAGTTTATCTTTTCAATGGTCGGCCTCCTACGAGCAGTACTTC

clone_size: .
j_call: TRBJ2-7
d_call: TRBD1
v_call: TRBV7-2
cdr3_aa: CASRGTGRGYEQYF
cdr3_nt: TGTGCCAGCAGGGGGACAGGTCGGGGCTACGAGCAGTACTTC

clone_size: many
j_call: TRBJ2-3
d_call: TRBD2
v_call: TRBV5-1
cdr3_aa: CASSSATSGNTDTQYF
cdr3_nt: TGCGCCAGCAGCTCCGCTACTAGCGGGAACACAGATACGCAGTATTTT

clone_size: many
j_call: TRBJ2-7
d_call: .
v_call: TRBV2
cdr3_aa: CASPETGTSTGEQYF
cdr3_nt: TGTGCCAGCCCTGAGACCGGGACTTCGACCGGCGAGCAGTACTTC

clone_size: .
j_call: TRBJ1-6
d_call: .
v_call: TRBV13
cdr3_aa: CASSWRGQNNSPLHF
cdr3_nt: TGTGCCAGCAGCTGGCGGGGCCAGAATAATTCACCCCTCCACTTT

clone_size: .
j_call: TRBJ2-7
d_call: TRBD1
v_call: TRBV19
cdr3_aa: CASSMEQGATYEQYF
cdr3_nt: TGTGCCAGTAGTATGGAACAGGGGGCAACCTACGAGCAGTACTTC

clone_size: .
j_call: TRBJ2-1
d_call: .
v_call: TRBV4-1
cdr3_aa: CASSQDLVNGEQFF
cdr3_nt: TGCGCCAGCAGCCAAGATCTAGTCAACGGTGAGCAGTTCTTC

clone_size: .
j_call: TRBJ2-3
d_call: TRBD2
v_call: TRBV5-1
cdr3_aa: CASSLEARESPDTQYF
cdr3_nt: TGCGCCAGCAGCTTGGAAGCGCGGGAGTCCCCAGATACGCAGTATTTT

clone_size: .
j_call: TRBJ1-1
d_call: .
v_call: TRBV7-9
cdr3_aa: CASSLGGSGAFF
cdr3_nt: TGTGCCAGCAGCTTGGGGGGCAGTGGAGCTTTCTTT

clone_size: few
j_call: TRBJ1-1
d_call: .
v_call: TRBV27
cdr3_aa: CASSVDWGTEAFF
cdr3_nt: TGTGCCAGCAGTGTGGACTGGGGCACTGAAGCTTTCTTT

clone_size: .
j_call: TRBJ2-7
d_call: TRBD2
v_call: TRBV11-2
cdr3_aa: CASSLGSGRTYEQYF
cdr3_nt: TGTGCCAGCAGCTTAGGTAGCGGGAGAACCTACGAGCAGTACTTC

clone_size: .
j_call: TRBJ1-1
d_call: .
v_call: TRBV7-2
cdr3_aa: CASSLDRTNTEAFF
cdr3_nt: TGTGCCAGCAGCTTAGACAGAACGAACACTGAAGCTTTCTTT

clone_size: .
j_call: TRBJ2-6
d_call: .
v_call: TRBV9
cdr3_aa: CASSVRDLWASSGANVLTF
cdr3_nt: TGTGCCAGCAGCGTCCGGGACCTCTGGGCGTCCTCTGGGGCCAACGTCCTGACTTTC

clone_size: .
j_call: TRBJ2-5
d_call: .
v_call: TRBV13
cdr3_aa: CASSQGVPTQYF
cdr3_nt: TGTGCCAGCAGCCAAGGGGTTCCGACCCAGTACTTC

clone_size: .
j_call: TRBJ2-1
d_call: TRBD2
v_call: TRBV28
cdr3_aa: CASSFTSGANNEQFF
cdr3_nt: TGTGCCAGCAGTTTTACTAGCGGGGCCAACAATGAGCAGTTCTTC

clone_size: .
j_call: TRBJ2-6
d_call: .
v_call: TRBV7-9
cdr3_aa: CASSLSTGANVLTF
cdr3_nt: TGTGCCAGCAGCTTAAGTACTGGGGCCAACGTCCTGACTTTC

clone_size: .
j_call: TRBJ2-5
d_call: TRBD2
v_call: TRBV14
cdr3_aa: CASSQGPGLAGGIQETQYF
cdr3_nt: TGTGCCAGCAGCCAAGGCCCCGGACTAGCGGGAGGGATCCAAGAGACCCAGTACTTC

clone_size: .
j_call: TRBJ2-3
d_call: TRBD2
v_call: TRBV6-4
cdr3_aa: CASSQGLESDTQYF
cdr3_nt: TGTGCCAGCAGTCAGGGACTAGAATCCGATACGCAGTATTTT

clone_size: .
j_call: TRBJ2-7
d_call: .
v_call: TRBV7-2
cdr3_aa: CASSLRLNSYEQYF
cdr3_nt: TGTGCCAGCAGCTTAAGGCTCAACTCCTACGAGCAGTACTTC

clone_size: .
j_call: TRBJ2-6
d_call: .
v_call: TRBV6-5
cdr3_aa: CASSELPGANVLTF
cdr3_nt: TGTGCCAGCAGTGAACTCCCTGGGGCCAACGTCCTGACTTTC

clone_size: .
j_call: TRBJ2-1
d_call: .
v_call: TRBV29-1
cdr3_aa: CSVDGNWANEQFF
cdr3_nt: TGCAGCGTTGACGGAAATTGGGCCAATGAGCAGTTCTTC

clone_size: .
j_call: TRBJ2-3
d_call: TRBD2
v_call: TRBV30
cdr3_aa: CAWSVLAGGPPDTQYF
cdr3_nt: TGTGCCTGGAGTGTGCTGGCGGGAGGGCCCCCAGATACGCAGTATTTT

clone_size: .
j_call: TRBJ2-7
d_call: TRBD1
v_call: TRBV2
cdr3_aa: CASSRDRERRYEQYF
cdr3_nt: TGTGCCAGCAGTCGAGACAGGGAAAGGCGGTACGAGCAGTACTTC

clone_size: .
j_call: TRBJ2-7
d_call: .
v_call: TRBV27
cdr3_aa: CASSPHRVGAYEQYF
cdr3_nt: TGTGCCAGCAGTCCCCACAGGGTGGGAGCCTACGAGCAGTACTTC

clone_size: .
j_call: TRBJ1-2
d_call: .
v_call: TRBV9
cdr3_aa: CASSVGTSYGYTF
cdr3_nt: TGTGCCAGCAGCGTAGGGACAAGCTATGGCTACACCTTC

clone_size: few
j_call: TRBJ2-2
d_call: .
v_call: TRBV18
cdr3_aa: CASSSGAEANTGELFF
cdr3_nt: TGTGCCAGCTCATCAGGAGCGGAAGCGAACACCGGGGAGCTGTTTTTT

clone_size: .
j_call: TRBJ1-4
d_call: .
v_call: TRBV7-9
cdr3_aa: CASSLTTPTNEKLFF
cdr3_nt: TGTGCCAGCAGCTTAACGACACCAACTAATGAAAAACTGTTTTTT

clone_size: many
j_call: TRBJ1-2
d_call: .
v_call: TRBV5-3
cdr3_aa: CARSAGHGGVYGYTF
cdr3_nt: TGTGCCAGAAGCGCGGGGCATGGCGGCGTCTATGGCTACACCTTC

clone_size: medium-sized
j_call: TRBJ2-3
d_call: .
v_call: TRBV19
cdr3_aa: CASSIDADDTDTQYF
cdr3_nt: TGTGCCAGTAGTATAGATGCAGACGACACAGATACGCAGTATTTT

clone_size: .
j_call: TRBJ1-1
d_call: TRBD1
v_call: TRBV5-1
cdr3_aa: CASSLSLRTGSAFF
cdr3_nt: TGCGCCAGCAGCTTGTCCCTAAGGACAGGGAGCGCTTTCTTT

clone_size: .
j_call: TRBJ2-7
d_call: .
v_call: TRBV19
cdr3_aa: CASSMKGRRLYEQYF
cdr3_nt: TGTGCCAGTAGTATGAAGGGCAGACGGCTATACGAGCAGTACTTC

clone_size: few
j_call: TRBJ2-1
d_call: TRBD2
v_call: TRBV27
cdr3_aa: CASSFGGRAGYEQFF
cdr3_nt: TGTGCCAGCAGTTTTGGCGGGAGGGCCGGGTATGAGCAGTTCTTC

clone_size: .
j_call: TRBJ2-7
d_call: .
v_call: TRBV28
cdr3_aa: CASSFLVQGAKDEQYF
cdr3_nt: TGTGCCAGCAGTTTTTTGGTTCAAGGGGCTAAGGACGAGCAGTACTTC

clone_size: .
j_call: TRBJ2-7
d_call: .
v_call: TRBV4-1
cdr3_aa: CASSQDPYGGTYEQYF
cdr3_nt: TGCGCCAGCAGCCAAGATCCGTATGGAGGGACCTACGAGCAGTACTTC

clone_size: once
j_call: TRBJ2-6
d_call: .
v_call: TRBV10-3
cdr3_aa: CATEGAVGSGANVLTF
cdr3_nt: TGTGCCACAGAAGGGGCAGTTGGGTCTGGGGCCAACGTCCTGACTTTC

clone_size: .
j_call: TRBJ1-5
d_call: TRBD1
v_call: TRBV28
cdr3_aa: CASSTPTPGQGIYSNQPQHF
cdr3_nt: TGTGCCAGCAGTACCCCTACACCGGGACAGGGGATTTATAGCAATCAGCCCCAGCATTTT

clone_size: .
j_call: TRBJ2-7
d_call: TRBD1
v_call: TRBV6-1
cdr3_aa: CASSDGTGDPYEQYF
cdr3_nt: TGTGCCAGCAGTGATGGGACAGGGGACCCCTACGAGCAGTACTTC

clone_size: once
j_call: TRBJ2-3
d_call: TRBD1
v_call: TRBV28
cdr3_aa: CASSGSWTGLFDTQYF
cdr3_nt: TGTGCCAGCAGTGGGTCTTGGACAGGCCTTTTTGATACGCAGTATTTT

clone_size: .
j_call: TRBJ2-1
d_call: .
v_call: TRBV4-1
cdr3_aa: CASSQDISSYNEQFF
cdr3_nt: TGCGCCAGCAGCCAAGATATAAGCTCCTACAATGAGCAGTTCTTC

clone_size: once
j_call: TRBJ2-6
d_call: TRBD1
v_call: TRBV19
cdr3_aa: CASSIGDRLSHGANVLTF
cdr3_nt: TGTGCCAGTAGTATAGGGGACAGGTTGTCCCACGGGGCCAACGTCCTGACTTTC

clone_size: .
j_call: TRBJ2-7
d_call: TRBD2
v_call: TRBV11-2
cdr3_aa: CASSLDQGGYEQYF
cdr3_nt: TGTGCCAGCAGCTTAGATCAGGGAGGGTACGAGCAGTACTTC